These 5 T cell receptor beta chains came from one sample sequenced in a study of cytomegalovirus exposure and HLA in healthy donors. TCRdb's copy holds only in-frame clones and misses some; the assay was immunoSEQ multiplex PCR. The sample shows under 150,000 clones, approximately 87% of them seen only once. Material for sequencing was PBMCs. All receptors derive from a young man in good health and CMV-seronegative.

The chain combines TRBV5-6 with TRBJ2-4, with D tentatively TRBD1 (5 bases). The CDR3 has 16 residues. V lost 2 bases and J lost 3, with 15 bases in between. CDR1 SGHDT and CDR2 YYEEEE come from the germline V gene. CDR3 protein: CASSFLVGQGKNIQYF. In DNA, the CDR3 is TGTGCCAGCAGCTTTTTAGTCGGACAAGGCAAAAACATTCAGTACTTC.

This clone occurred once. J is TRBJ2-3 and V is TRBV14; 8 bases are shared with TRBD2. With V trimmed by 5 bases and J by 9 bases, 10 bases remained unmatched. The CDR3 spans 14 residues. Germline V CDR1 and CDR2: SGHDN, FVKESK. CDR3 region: CASSITAGVTTQYF. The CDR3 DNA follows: TGTGCCAGCAGCATTACAGCGGGAGTTACGACGCAGTATTTT.

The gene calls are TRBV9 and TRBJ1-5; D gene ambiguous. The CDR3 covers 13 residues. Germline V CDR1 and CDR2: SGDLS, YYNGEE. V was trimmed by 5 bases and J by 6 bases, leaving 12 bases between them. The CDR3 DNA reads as TGTGCCAGCAGTGCCAGTGCGGGTCAGCCCCAGCATTTT. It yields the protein CASSASAGQPQHF.

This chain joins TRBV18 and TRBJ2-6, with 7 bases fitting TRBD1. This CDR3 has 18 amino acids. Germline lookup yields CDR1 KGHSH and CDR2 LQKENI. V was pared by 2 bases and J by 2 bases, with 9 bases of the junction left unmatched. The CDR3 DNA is TGTGCCAGCTCACCATCAGCGGTACAGGGGACTGGGGCCAACGTCCTGACTTTC. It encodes CASSPSAVQGTGANVLTF.

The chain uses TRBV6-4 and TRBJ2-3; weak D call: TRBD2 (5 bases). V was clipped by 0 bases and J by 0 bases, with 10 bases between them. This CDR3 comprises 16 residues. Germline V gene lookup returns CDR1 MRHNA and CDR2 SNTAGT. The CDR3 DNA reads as TGTGCCAGCAGTGACTCAGCGGACTTTAGCACAGATACGCAGTATTTT. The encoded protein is CASSDSADFSTDTQYF.